One and the same sample provided the 32 T cell receptor beta chains below, sequenced in a study of T cell clones after liver transplantation. Profiling relied on immunoSEQ multiplex PCR, and the TCRdb table lists in-frame clones only, not all of them. The data show roughly 65,000 clones, almost 95% seen once. This sample comprised CD4+ T cells from blood, obtained roughly 26 months after liver transplant. These receptors all come from a human patient who received a liver transplant. Some of the T cells may derive from the graft donor.

J is TRBJ2-1 and V is TRBV5-1; TRBD2 matches 9 bases. Germline CDR1 is SGHRS and CDR2 is YFSETQ. V trimming: 1 base; J trimming: 0 bases; junction bases outside the gene matches: 8. The CDR3 runs 18 residues. The CDR3 DNA follows: TGCGCCAGCAGCTTGAGTGCGGTAGCGGGAGCCTCCTACAATGAGCAGTTCTTC. This codes for CASSLSAVAGASYNEQFF.

The chain has TRBV6-1 and TRBJ2-1; D might be TRBD2 (6 bases). The V gene lost 3 bases and the J gene lost 2 bases, with 14 bases spanning the gap. CDR3 length: 16 amino acids. Germline V gene lookup returns CDR1 MNHNS and CDR2 SASEGT. CDR3 DNA: TGTGCCAGCAGTGATCTAGCGAGTTTAACCTACAATGAGCAGTTCTTC. Its translation: CASSDLASLTYNEQFF.

This chain uses TRBV5-1 with TRBJ2-1; no reliable D call. V gave up 0 bases and J gave up 0 bases, with 10 bases separating them. Germline V gene sequence: CDR1 SGHRS, CDR2 YFSETQ. This CDR3 has 16 residues. CDR3 protein: CASSLATVSSYNEQFF. The DNA for the CDR3 is TGCGCCAGCAGCTTGGCGACGGTGAGCTCCTACAATGAGCAGTTCTTC.

This rearrangement joins TRBV2 to TRBJ1-1, with D possibly being TRBD1 (5 bases). There are 12 residues in the CDR3. Germline V CDR1 and CDR2: SNHLY, FYNNEI. V lost 2 bases to trimming and J lost 11 bases, with 12 bases between them. CDR3 in DNA: TGTGCCAGCAGTGAAACGGGGGGGAAGGCTTTCTTT. Encoded protein: CASSETGGKAFF.

This clone was counted only a few times. This CDR3 reads CAATGERTEAFF. CDR3 DNA: TGTGCCGCGACAGGGGAGAGGACTGAAGCTTTCTTT. The rearrangement links TRBV28 to TRBJ1-1; 8 bases align to TRBD1. V was pared by 11 bases and J by 5 bases, with 7 bases of the junction left unmatched. CDR1 and CDR2 (germline): MDHEN, SYDVKM. This CDR3 is 12 amino acids long.

The chain carries TRBV4-1 and TRBJ2-2, with 7 bases that match TRBD1. The junction had 15 bases not matched to a gene; V was cut back by 3 bases and J by 2 bases. CDR3 length equals 19 residues. Germline V gives CDR1 MGHRA, CDR2 YSYEKL. The CDR3 DNA reads as TGCGCCAGCAGCCATCCTTTCGACAGGGCCGATATAAACACCGGGGAGCTGTTTTTT. It encodes CASSHPFDRADINTGELFF.

The rearrangement links TRBV19 to TRBJ2-1, with 7 positions matching TRBD2. The CDR3 has 16 amino acids. Germline CDR1 is LNHDA and CDR2 is SQIVND (reference sequence). Unmatched junction bases numbered 10, after V lost 3 bases and J lost 5 bases. Written as DNA, the CDR3 is TGTGCCAGTAGTATTCCGGGGGACTATTCCCACAATGAGCAGTTCTTC. It codes for CASSIPGDYSHNEQFF. Filled out from reference TRBV19 and TRBJ2-1, the complete variable domain reads DGGITQSPKYLFRKEGQNVTLSCEQNLNHDAMYWYRQDPGQGLRLIYYSQIVNDFQKGDIAEGYSVSREKKESFPLTVTSAQKNPTAFYLCASSIPGDYSHNEQFFGPGTRLTVL.

This clone was seen just once. The chain is built from TRBV7-2 and TRBJ2-5; 8 bases fit TRBD2. Germline-derived CDR1 and CDR2 are SGHTA and FQGNSA. The CDR3 length is 14 residues. V lost 5 bases to trimming and J lost 5 bases; unmatched junction nucleotides: 7. This CDR3 is CASSTSGGTETQYF. The CDR3 coding sequence is TGTGCCAGCAGCACCAGCGGGGGTACGGAGACCCAGTACTTC.

The chain combines TRBV30 with TRBJ1-4, with TRBD1 matching 8 bases. CDR3 length: 14 residues. The V and J ends lost 2 bases and 8 bases, in that order; junction bases with no gene match: 7. Germline V gives CDR1 GTSNPN, CDR2 SVGIG (reference sequence). The CDR3: CAWSPDRGREKLFF. CDR3 DNA: TGTGCCTGGAGTCCCGACAGGGGACGGGAAAAACTGTTTTTT.

The chain joins TRBV18 to TRBJ2-7, with 7 bases fitting TRBD1. V was clipped by 6 bases and J by 1 base; unmatched bases: 9. The CDR3 is made up of 15 amino acids. The germline CDR1 and CDR2 sequences are KGHSH and LQKENI. Written as DNA, the CDR3 is TGTGCCAGCTCGCCGGACAGGACATCATCCTACGAGCAGTACTTC. This gives the protein CASSPDRTSSYEQYF.

Only one count was recorded for this clone. This rearrangement joins TRBV27 to TRBJ2-1; unclear D gene. With 5 bases removed from V and 3 bases from J, the gap between germline ends came to 11 bases. The CDR3 is made up of 14 amino acids. CDR1 is MNHEY and CDR2 is SMNVEV in the germline V gene (reference sequence). The CDR3 nucleotides read TGTGCCAGCAGTCACTCGACGGGCTACAATGAGCAGTTCTTC. Its translation: CASSHSTGYNEQFF.

This rearrangement joins TRBV2 to TRBJ2-7, with 7 bases identical to TRBD1. CDR1 and CDR2 (germline): SNHLY, FYNNEI. The CDR3 has 13 amino acids. V lost 7 bases, J lost 5 bases, and 8 bases stayed unmatched. CDR3 nucleotides: TGTGCCAGCACTGAGGGGGCCAAGAACGAGCAGTACTTC. Its translation is CASTEGAKNEQYF.

The chain combines TRBV11-3 with TRBJ2-5; weak D call: TRBD2 (6 bases). Germline assignment: CDR1 SGHNT and CDR2 YENEEA. The CDR3 covers 16 residues. Trimming took off 5 bases at V and 2 bases at J, with 18 bases between the two ends. The CDR3 region has the DNA TGTGCCAGCAGCCCCCTGGTGGGAGGAAGACAAGAGACCCAGTACTTC. Translating gives CASSPLVGGRQETQYF.

The chain combines TRBV19 with TRBJ2-7, with a possible D match to TRBD1 (6 bases). The ends were cut back, 1 base at V and 0 bases at J, with 13 bases in the middle. Germline CDR1 LNHDA, CDR2 SQIVND (reference sequence). The CDR3 loop spans 16 amino acids. The CDR3 spells CASSIGSGTISYEQYF. In DNA, the CDR3 is TGTGCCAGTAGTATAGGGTCCGGGACAATCTCCTACGAGCAGTACTTC.

The chain links TRBV19 to TRBJ2-1, with TRBD1 matching 9 bases. There are 15 residues in the CDR3. Germline values: CDR1 LNHDA, CDR2 SQIVND (reference sequence). J was trimmed by 5 bases and V by 4 bases; bases with no gene match: 6. CDR3 nucleotides: TGTGCCAGTAGTAAGGGACAGGGCGTGGACAATGAGCAGTTCTTC. Amino acid sequence: CASSKGQGVDNEQFF. Full variable domain (rest looked up from reference TRBV19 and TRBJ2-1): DGGITQSPKYLFRKEGQNVTLSCEQNLNHDAMYWYRQDPGQGLRLIYYSQIVNDFQKGDIAEGYSVSREKKESFPLTVTSAQKNPTAFYLCASSKGQGVDNEQFFGPGTRLTVL.

This sequence joins TRBV5-1 and TRBJ2-3, with D possibly matching TRBD1 (5 bases). The germline V gene has CDR1 SGHRS and CDR2 YFSETQ. The germline V and J ends were trimmed by 4 bases and 0 bases, with 18 bases remaining between them. There are 17 residues in the CDR3. The CDR3 DNA reads as TGCGCCAGCAGCAGGATACAGGAGAGTATTAGCACAGATACGCAGTATTTT. Its translation: CASSRIQESISTDTQYF. Full variable domain (missing parts from reference TRBV5-1 and TRBJ2-3): KAGVTQTPRYLIKTRGQQVTLSCSPISGHRSVSWYQQTPGQGLQFLFEYFSETQRNKGNFPGRFSGRQFSNSRSEMNVSTLELGDSALYLCASSRIQESISTDTQYFGPGTRLTVL.

This rearrangement joins TRBV28 to TRBJ1-4, with D tentatively TRBD1 (5 bases). V lost 9 bases to trimming and J lost 0 bases, with 14 bases between them. Germline values: CDR1 MDHEN, CDR2 SYDVKM. This CDR3 region has 15 residues. CDR3 amino acids: CASSVRGATNEKLFF. The CDR3 bases are TGTGCCAGTAGTGTCCGGGGGGCAACTAATGAAAAACTGTTTTTT.

The chain carries TRBV11-3 and TRBJ2-7, with TRBD2 matching 9 bases. Losses at the gene ends were 5 bases for V and 0 bases for J; bases not matched to a gene: 2. Germline CDR1 and CDR2: SGHNT and YENEEA. CDR3 length equals 14 residues. CDR3 nucleotide sequence: TGTGCCAGCAGCAATAGCGGGGGCTCCTACGAGCAGTACTTC. This translates into CASSNSGGSYEQYF.

J is TRBJ2-2 and V is TRBV4-3; 7 nucleotides align to TRBD1. V gave up 0 bases and J gave up 7 bases; unmatched junction bases: 5. There are 15 residues in the CDR3. Germline values: CDR1 LGHNA, CDR2 YSLEER. The CDR3 is CASSQDTQGIGELFF. The CDR3 coding sequence is TGCGCCAGCAGCCAAGATACACAGGGGATCGGGGAGCTGTTTTTT.

This clone is a singleton in its sample. The V call is TRBV7-8, the J call TRBJ2-5; TRBD2 matches at 14 bases. This CDR3 spans 16 amino acids. The junction had 7 bases not matched to a gene; V was cut back by 5 bases and J by 5 bases. CDR1 is SGHVS and CDR2 is FQNEAQ in the germline V gene. CDR3 in amino acids: CASSDLGLAGGETQYF. DNA for the CDR3: TGTGCCAGCAGCGACCTAGGACTAGCGGGAGGTGAGACCCAGTACTTC.

J is TRBJ2-7 and V is TRBV7-8; weak D call: TRBD2 (5 bases). In germline, CDR1 is SGHVS, CDR2 FQNEAQ. V shed 4 bases and J shed 3 bases, with 16 bases lying between them. There are 15 residues in the CDR3. Here the CDR3 DNA reads TGTGCCAGCAGCTCATCCCGAGCCGGGGTCTACGAGCAGTACTTC. This translates into CASSSSRAGVYEQYF.

CDR3 DNA sequence: TGTGCCAGCAGCACGGAACCGGGACAGGTCCCTCCGGGGGACTATGGCTACACCTTC. It translates to CASSTEPGQVPPGDYGYTF. The chain combines TRBV5-4 with TRBJ1-2; 8 nucleotides match TRBD1. Trimming cost V 4 bases and J 3 bases; bases outside gene matches: 20. This CDR3 is built from 19 residues. Germline assignment: CDR1 SGHNT and CDR2 YYREEE (reference sequence).

This clone appeared a few times. V and J are TRBV5-6 and TRBJ1-2; the D is unclear. The CDR3 totals 13 residues. Trimming shortened V by 3 bases and J by 8 bases, and 14 bases separated the two germline ends. Germline CDR1 is SGHDT and CDR2 is YYEEEE. The CDR3: CASSSELGEGYTF. DNA for the CDR3: TGTGCCAGCAGCTCCGAACTGGGAGAGGGCTACACCTTC. Variable domain in full (rest from reference TRBV5-6 and TRBJ1-2): DAGVTQSPTHLIKTRGQQVTLRCSPKSGHDTVSWYQQALGQGPQFIFQYYEEEERQRGNFPDRFSGHQFPNYSSELNVNALLLGDSALYLCASSSELGEGYTFGSGTRLTVV.

The rearrangement links TRBV7-9 to TRBJ2-3, with 9 bases identical to TRBD2. This CDR3 has 16 residues. V shed 0 bases and J 1 base; nucleotides not matched to a gene: 2. Germline loops: CDR1 SEHNR, CDR2 FQNEAQ (reference sequence). The CDR3 DNA sequence: TGTGCCAGCAGCTTAGCCCCTAGCGGGGGCACAGATACGCAGTATTTT. It translates to CASSLAPSGGTDTQYF.

The rearrangement links TRBV14 to TRBJ2-7; D gene uncertain. Germline CDR1 is SGHDN and CDR2 is FVKESK. Trimming cost V 2 bases and J 2 bases, with 10 bases left between them. There are 14 residues in the CDR3. Written as DNA, the CDR3 is TGTGCCAGCAGCCAATTGGCGGCAACCTACGAGCAGTACTTC. This gives the protein CASSQLAATYEQYF.

The V gene is TRBV28, the J gene TRBJ1-3; weak D call: TRBD1 (6 bases). This CDR3 has 14 amino acids. Trimming removed 7 bases from V and 1 base from J, with 11 bases in between. Germline CDR1 and CDR2: MDHEN and SYDVKM. The CDR3 coding sequence is TGTGCCAGCACCGACGGACAGTCTGGAAACACCATATATTTT. This codes for CASTDGQSGNTIYF.

V is TRBV25-1 and J is TRBJ1-1; D uncertain. Between the trimmed V and J ends, which lost 3 bases and 2 bases, there was a span of 13 bases. CDR1 and CDR2 from the germline V gene are MGHDK and SYGVNS. The CDR3 length is 15 residues. For the CDR3, the DNA is TGTGCCAGCAGTGAGGTGGTGAATTTAAACACTGAAGCTTTCTTT. This encodes CASSEVVNLNTEAFF.

A note on this clone: The same CDR3 arises from other DNA sequences in this sample as well. The chain is built from TRBV5-1 and TRBJ2-1, with 11 bases aligning to TRBD2. J was trimmed by 4 bases and V by 3 bases; bases with no gene match: 3. CDR1 is SGHRS, CDR2 YFSETQ, per germline. This CDR3 is built from 15 residues. CDR3 DNA sequence: TGCGCCAGCAGCTCGGGACTAGCGGATTACAATGAGCAGTTCTTC. The encoded protein is CASSSGLADYNEQFF.

V usage is TRBV7-2 and J usage is TRBJ1-2; D gene unclear. Germline V lookup: CDR1 SGHTA, CDR2 FQGNSA. The V gene lost 5 bases and the J gene lost 3 bases, with 10 bases spanning the gap. This CDR3 is built from 13 residues. The CDR3 reads CASSPSLDYGYTF. In DNA, the CDR3 is TGTGCCAGCAGCCCCAGTTTGGACTATGGCTACACCTTC.

The gene calls are TRBV2 and TRBJ2-7, with TRBD1 matching 9 bases. Germline assignment: CDR1 SNHLY and CDR2 FYNNEI. J lost 6 bases, V lost 8 bases, and 8 bases had no gene match. CDR3 length equals 13 residues. The CDR3, as DNA: TGTGCCAGCCAAGTAAACAGGGGGCTCGAGCAGTACTTC. The encoded protein is CASQVNRGLEQYF.

The chain joins TRBV19 to TRBJ1-5, with a possible D match to TRBD1 (5 bases). The V end lost 5 bases, the J end lost 1 base, and 9 bases lay between the germline ends. From germline, CDR1 is LNHDA and CDR2 SQIVND (reference sequence). The CDR3 totals 14 residues. This chain's CDR3 is CASSWWGSNQPQHF. The DNA of the CDR3 is TGTGCCAGTAGTTGGTGGGGGAGCAATCAGCCCCAGCATTTT.

The gene calls are TRBV2 and TRBJ1-1, with a possible D match to TRBD1 (5 bases). V was trimmed by 10 bases and J by 11 bases, leaving 23 bases between them. Germline assignment: CDR1 SNHLY and CDR2 FYNNEI. CDR3 size: 13 residues. The CDR3 nucleotides are TGTGCCAACCTCCGGGACCGGGGAGATCGGGCTTTCTTT. This sequence encodes CANLRDRGDRAFF.